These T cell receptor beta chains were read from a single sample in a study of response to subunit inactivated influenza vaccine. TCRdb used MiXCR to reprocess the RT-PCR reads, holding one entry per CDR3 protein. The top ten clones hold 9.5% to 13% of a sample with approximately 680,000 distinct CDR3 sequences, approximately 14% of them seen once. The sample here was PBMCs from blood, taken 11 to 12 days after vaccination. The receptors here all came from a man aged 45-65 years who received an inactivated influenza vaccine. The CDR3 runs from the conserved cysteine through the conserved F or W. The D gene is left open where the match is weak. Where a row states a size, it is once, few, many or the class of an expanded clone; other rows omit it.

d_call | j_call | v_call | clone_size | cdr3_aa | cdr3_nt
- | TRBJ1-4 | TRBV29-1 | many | CSALATNEKLFF | TGCAGCGCACTTGCAACTAATGAAAAACTGTTTTTT
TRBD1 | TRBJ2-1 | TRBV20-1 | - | CSAREAGSWGQYNEQFF | TGCAGTGCTAGAGAGGCCGGATCTTGGGGACAGTACAATGAGCAGTTCTTC
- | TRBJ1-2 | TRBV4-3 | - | CASSQDQSGGYTF | TGCGCCAGCAGCCAAGATCAATCGGGGGGCTACACCTTC
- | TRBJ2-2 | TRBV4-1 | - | CASSQDESVTGELFF | TGCGCCAGCAGCCAAGATGAATCAGTCACCGGGGAGCTGTTTTTT
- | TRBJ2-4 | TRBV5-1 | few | CASSLGQTLAKNIQYF | TGCGCCAGCAGCTTAGGACAGACCCTAGCCAAAAACATTCAGTACTTC
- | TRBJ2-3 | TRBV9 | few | CASSVAGTDSDTQYF | TGTGCCAGCAGCGTAGCGGGAACCGACTCCGATACGCAGTATTTT
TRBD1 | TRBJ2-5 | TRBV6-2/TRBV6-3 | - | CASSYIQGLYQETQYF | TGTGCCAGCAGTTACATACAGGGGCTGTACCAAGAGACCCAGTACTTC
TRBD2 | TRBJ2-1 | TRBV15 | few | CATGDLAGGPYNEQFF | TGTGCCACCGGCGACTTAGCGGGGGGGCCCTACAATGAGCAGTTCTTC
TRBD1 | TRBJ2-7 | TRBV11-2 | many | CASSRPGTGRWEQYF | TGTGCCAGCAGCCGACCCGGGACAGGGAGGTGGGAGCAGTACTTC
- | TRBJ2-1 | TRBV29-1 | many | CSVERLNTYEQFF | TGCAGCGTTGAACGCCTAAACACCTATGAGCAGTTCTTC
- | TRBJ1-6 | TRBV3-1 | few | CASSQADRGSPLHF | TGTGCCAGCAGCCAAGCCGACCGGGGATCACCCCTCCACTTT
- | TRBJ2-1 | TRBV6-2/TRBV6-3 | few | CASSYSTGSYNEQFF | TGTGCCAGCAGTTACTCGACGGGTTCCTACAATGAGCAGTTCTTC
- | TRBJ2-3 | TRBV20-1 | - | CSARVSRGHSDTQYF | TGCAGTGCTAGAGTTTCTCGCGGTCACTCGGATACGCAGTATTTT
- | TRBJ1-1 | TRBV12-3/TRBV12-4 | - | CASREGTLGAFF | TGTGCCAGCAGGGAGGGGACCCTCGGAGCTTTCTTT
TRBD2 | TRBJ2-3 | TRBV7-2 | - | CASSDRASGADTQYF | TGTGCCAGCAGCGACCGTGCGAGCGGGGCCGATACGCAGTATTTT
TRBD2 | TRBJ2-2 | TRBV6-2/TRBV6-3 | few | CASRTTSGGYTGELFF | TGTGCCAGCAGAACGACTAGCGGGGGATACACCGGGGAGCTGTTTTTT
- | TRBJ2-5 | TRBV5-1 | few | CASSLDSPPGQETQYF | TGCGCCAGCAGCTTGGATTCCCCTCCCGGCCAAGAGACCCAGTACTTC
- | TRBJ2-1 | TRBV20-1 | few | CSARRGINEQFF | TGCAGTGCTCGTCGGGGTATCAATGAGCAGTTCTTC